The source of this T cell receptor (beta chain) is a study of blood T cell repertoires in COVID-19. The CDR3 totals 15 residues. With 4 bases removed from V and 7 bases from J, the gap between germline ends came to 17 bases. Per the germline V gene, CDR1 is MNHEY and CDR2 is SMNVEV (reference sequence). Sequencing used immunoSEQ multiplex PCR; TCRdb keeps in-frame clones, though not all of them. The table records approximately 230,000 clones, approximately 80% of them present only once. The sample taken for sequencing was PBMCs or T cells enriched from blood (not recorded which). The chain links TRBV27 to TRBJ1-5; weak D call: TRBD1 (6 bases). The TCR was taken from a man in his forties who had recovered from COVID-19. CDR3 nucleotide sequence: TGTGCCAGCAGTTCCTCCAGGGGTTCAGGACAGCCCCAGCATTTT. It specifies CASSSSRGSGQPQHF.